These 29 T cell receptor beta chains were all obtained from the same sample, sequenced in a study of metastatic and nonmetastatic thyroid tumors. MiXCR was used by TCRdb to re-call the PCR reads. The sample holds about 85,000 clones, approximately 9% seen once. There were no patients who had received any treatment before thyroid surgery. Sequences were obtained from blood. Receptors originate from a female donor with papillary thyroid cancer or a benign thyroid nodule (not recorded which). Some clones in this sample may be carry-over from other donors' samples.

There are many counts of this clone. The chain recombines TRBV19 with TRBJ2-1; D not resolved. Trimming shortened V by 3 bases and J by 4 bases, and 7 bases separated the two germline ends. The CDR3 runs to 13 residues. The germline V gene encodes CDR1 LNHDA and CDR2 SQIVND (reference sequence). In DNA, the CDR3 is TGTGCCAGTAGTATTATGGGTTACAATGAGCAGTTCTTC. It specifies CASSIMGYNEQFF.

This clone showed up many times. This sample includes further DNA sequences coding for the same CDR3. The chain recombines TRBV24-1 with TRBJ2-5, with D possibly being TRBD2 (5 bases). The V gene lost 0 bases and the J gene lost 0 bases, with 7 bases spanning the gap. Germline V CDR1 and CDR2: KGHDR, SFDVKD. The CDR3 has 15 residues. CDR3 residues: CATSDLSGDQETQYF. The CDR3 bases are TGTGCCACCAGTGATTTGTCCGGGGACCAAGAGACCCAGTACTTC.

This clone was counted only a few times. The chain recombines TRBV2 with TRBJ2-3; TRBD1 matches 8 bases. Germline V lookup: CDR1 SNHLY, CDR2 FYNNEI. V was clipped by 6 bases and J by 4 bases; unmatched bases: 12. The CDR3 is made up of 16 amino acids. The CDR3 DNA reads TGTGCCAGCAGCTGGACAGGGACGGTAGGGGCAGATACGCAGTATTTT. This gives the protein CASSWTGTVGADTQYF.

This clone was counted many times. The chain links TRBV2 to TRBJ1-2, with 7 nucleotides matching TRBD1. The germline gives CDR1 SNHLY, CDR2 FYNNEI. J was trimmed by 2 bases and V by 5 bases; bases with no gene match: 2. The CDR3 is 13 amino acids. In nucleotides, the CDR3 is TGTGCCAGCAGTCCGGGACAGAACTATGGCTACACCTTC. Translating it yields CASSPGQNYGYTF.

Ten or more counts support this clone. The gene calls are TRBV11-1 and TRBJ1-3; 9 bases agree with TRBD1. Germline V gene data show CDR1 as SGHAT and CDR2 as FQDESV (reference sequence). Trimming cost V 4 bases and J 4 bases; bases outside gene matches: 8. The CDR3 runs to 16 residues. The CDR3 is CASSSNRGLSGNTIYF. CDR3 DNA sequence: TGTGCCAGCAGCTCTAACAGGGGGCTATCCGGAAACACCATATATTTT.

This clone was recorded many times. The rearrangement joins TRBV5-1 to TRBJ2-1; 8 bases are a match to TRBD2. The length of the CDR3 is 15 residues. The J segment lost 5 bases and the V segment lost 0 bases, leaving 4 bases of the junction unmatched. Germline CDR1 is SGHRS and CDR2 is YFSETQ. The CDR3 protein is CASSLVAGFNNEQFF. The CDR3 region has the DNA TGCGCCAGCAGCTTGGTAGCGGGGTTCAACAATGAGCAGTTCTTC.

This clone has ten or more counts. This chain links TRBV2 with TRBJ2-2; TRBD1 is a possible D gene (6 bases). Germline CDR1 and CDR2: SNHLY and FYNNEI. V lost 5 bases and J lost 0, with 13 bases in between. The CDR3 is 16 residues long. The DNA of the CDR3 is TGTGCCAGCAGTCCCCGGGACACCGCGAACACCGGGGAGCTGTTTTTT. Translated, it gives CASSPRDTANTGELFF.

This clone was counted ten times or more. The V call is TRBV12-3 or TRBV12-4, the J call TRBJ2-3; 7 nucleotides agree with TRBD2. Trimming removed 7 bases from V and 2 bases from J; junction bases left unmatched: 9. The CDR3 consists of 15 residues. CDR3 nucleotides: TGTGCCAGCACCGGCGGAGCGGGGCACACAGATACGCAGTATTTT. This codes for CASTGGAGHTDTQYF.

This clone was detected many times. The V gene is TRBV2, the J gene TRBJ1-3; 8 positions match TRBD1. The germline gives CDR1 SNHLY, CDR2 FYNNEI. This CDR3 contains 15 residues. The ends lost 4 bases at V and 4 bases at J; junction bases unmatched: 6. The CDR3, as DNA: TGTGCCAGCAGTGGCGGGACAGGTGGGGGAAACACCATATATTTT. This codes for CASSGGTGGGNTIYF.

There are many counts of this clone. This chain links TRBV2 with TRBJ2-7, with D possibly called TRBD1 or TRBD2 (6 bases each). The germline CDR1 and CDR2 sequences are SNHLY and FYNNEI. CDR3 length: 14 amino acids. Trimming pared 3 bases from V and 4 bases from J, leaving 13 bases between. The CDR3 sequence is CASSDPQGRYEQYF. The CDR3 DNA sequence: TGTGCCAGCAGTGATCCCCAGGGGAGGTACGAGCAGTACTTC.

This clone occurred many times. The CDR3 DNA sequence: TGTGCCAGCAGTAGGACTAGCGTGCTGTTTGAGCAGTTCTTC. The encoded protein is CASSRTSVLFEQFF. V is TRBV28 and J is TRBJ2-1; TRBD2 matches 9 bases. The J segment lost 9 bases and the V segment lost 5 bases, leaving 8 bases of the junction unmatched. The CDR3 sequence is 14 residues long. Germline CDR1 and CDR2: MDHEN and SYDVKM.

About this clone itself: The CDR3 end shows no conserved phenylalanine or tryptophan, and so a read error is likely. The chain employs TRBV7-2 and TRBJ2-7, with D unclear. Germline-derived CDR1 and CDR2 are SGHTA and FQGNSA. The CDR3 runs to 15 residues. V lost 5 bases and J lost 7, with 21 bases in between. The CDR3 nucleotides read TGTGCCAGCAGCCCTCTGGTGACCTCCTCGCGGGAGCAGTACTCC. Translated: CASSPLVTSSREQYS.

Only a few counts were recorded for this clone. This chain uses TRBV2 with TRBJ1-1; D is possibly TRBD1 (5 bases). The V end lost 6 bases, the J end lost 0 bases, and 8 bases lay between the germline ends. The CDR3 sequence is 13 residues long. Germline V lookup: CDR1 SNHLY, CDR2 FYNNEI. As DNA, the CDR3 is TGTGCCAGCAGGCGGGGCCTGAACACTGAAGCTTTCTTT. It codes for CASRRGLNTEAFF.

This clone was observed at least ten times. CDR3 DNA: TGTGCCAGCAATGGGGTGAGCTCCTACAATGAGCAGTTCTTC. This codes for CASNGVSSYNEQFF. V is TRBV6-2 or TRBV6-3 and J is TRBJ2-1, with D unclear. Germline loops: CDR1 MNHEY, CDR2 SVGEGT. Between the trimmed V and J ends, which lost 7 bases and 0 bases, there was a span of 10 bases. CDR3 length: 14 amino acids.

At least ten counts were recorded for this clone. CDR3 DNA sequence: TGTGCCAGCAGCTTTTGTAAACAGATACAAGAGACCCAGTACTTC. The encoded protein is CASSFCKQIQETQYF. The V gene is TRBV7-3, the J gene TRBJ2-5, with D unresolved. Trimming pared 3 bases from V and 2 bases from J, leaving 13 bases between. Germline V CDR1 and CDR2: SGHTA, FQGTGA. The CDR3 runs to 15 residues.

In its sample, this clone was seen many times. The chain is built from TRBV27 and TRBJ2-6; 8 bases fit TRBD1. The J segment lost 0 bases and the V segment lost 5 bases, leaving 6 bases of the junction unmatched. The CDR3 is made up of 17 amino acids. From germline, CDR1 is MNHEY and CDR2 SMNVEV (reference sequence). CDR3 sequence (DNA): TGTGCCAGCAGTGGGGCAGGGGGCTTCTCTGGGGCCAACGTCCTGACTTTC. The encoded protein is CASSGAGGFSGANVLTF.

This clone was counted ten times or more. The V and J genes are TRBV6-1 and TRBJ2-1, with 8 positions matching TRBD2. In germline, CDR1 is MNHNS, CDR2 SASEGT. The CDR3 runs 13 residues. Trimming cost V 5 bases and J 9 bases; bases outside gene matches: 6. Here the CDR3 DNA reads TGTGCCAGCAGTTTCACTAGCGGTGGTGAGCAGTTCTTC. Translated: CASSFTSGGEQFF.

A word on this clone: With a much larger clone just one base away, this may be a read error. V gene TRBV2 combines with J gene TRBJ1-4; maybe TRBD1 (5 bases). Germline lookup yields CDR1 SNHLY and CDR2 FYNNEI. V was cut by 6 bases and J by 0 bases, with 14 bases left in between. There are 16 residues in the CDR3. CDR3 amino acids: CASSPPGHATNEKLFF. CDR3 in DNA: TGTGCCAGCAGCCCCCCAGGGCACGCAACTAATGAAAAACTGTTTTTT.

As to this clone: A much larger clone lies a single base off, so this may be a read error. Other DNA sequences in this specimen translate into the identical CDR3. This rearrangement joins TRBV28 to TRBJ1-1; weak D call: TRBD1 (6 bases). CDR3 length: 12 amino acids. Germline V gives CDR1 MDHEN, CDR2 SYDVKM. V gave up 2 bases and J gave up 11 bases, with 12 bases separating them. The CDR3 reads CASSLDTRGAFF. The DNA of the CDR3 is TGTGCCAGCAGTTTAGACACCAGGGGCGCTTTCTTT.

This clone was seen at least ten times. The chain is built from TRBV20-1 and TRBJ2-1, with 9 bases aligning to TRBD2. After removal of 5 bases from V and 10 bases from J, the junction contained 6 bases not matched to a gene. The CDR3 contains 12 residues. Germline CDR1 DFQATT, CDR2 SNEGSKA (reference sequence). The CDR3 protein is CSAGTSWAEQFF. CDR3 coding DNA: TGCAGTGCTGGGACTAGCTGGGCAGAGCAGTTCTTC.

This clone has only a few counts. The chain uses TRBV30 and TRBJ2-3, with D possibly being TRBD1 or TRBD2 (5 bases each). Trimming left V 5 bases short and J 1 base short, with 13 bases between. Germline assignment: CDR1 GTSNPN and CDR2 SVGIG (reference sequence). The CDR3 contains 14 residues. CDR3 sequence (DNA): TGTGCCTGGGGGCCTTTGGGGGGCACAGATACGCAGTATTTT. This sequence encodes CAWGPLGGTDTQYF.

In its sample, this clone was seen many times. Additional DNA sequences in this sample encode the identical CDR3. The rearrangement uses TRBV20-1 and TRBJ1-6, with D maybe TRBD1 (6 bases). Trimming took off 0 bases at V and 9 bases at J, with 18 bases between the two ends. Germline CDR1 is DFQATT and CDR2 is SNEGSKA (reference sequence). This CDR3 region has 16 residues. CDR3 bases: TGCAGTGCTAGAGATCCGGGGGGGCGCGGCAGTTCACCCCTCCACTTT. Translating gives CSARDPGGRGSSPLHF.

In this sample, this clone turned up many times. The chain uses TRBV28 and TRBJ2-7; D possibly corresponds to TRBD1 (5 bases). The germline V and J ends were trimmed by 3 bases and 0 bases, with 12 bases remaining between them. CDR3 length: 15 residues. Germline V gene data show CDR1 as MDHEN and CDR2 as SYDVKM. The CDR3 coding sequence is TGTGCCAGCAGTTTGGGGCAGGTGAGCTCCTACGAGCAGTACTTC. It encodes CASSLGQVSSYEQYF.

This clone was counted ten times or more. CDR3 bases: TGTGCCAGCAGTCTCCTAGGACTAGCGGGGGGGCGCCCCACAGATACGCAGTATTTT. This sequence encodes CASSLLGLAGGRPTDTQYF. This chain uses TRBV6-8 with TRBJ2-3; 15 nucleotides agree with TRBD2. The CDR3 length is 19 residues. Germline lookup yields CDR1 MNHGY and CDR2 SAAAGT. J lost 2 bases, V lost 5 bases, and 11 bases had no gene match.

As for this clone: A much larger clone is a single base away; this may be a read error. The genes are TRBV10-3 and TRBJ1-3; 9 bases line up with TRBD1. Germline CDR1 ENHRY, CDR2 SYGVKD. This CDR3 region has 16 residues. CDR3: CTISESVGTGGNTIYF. CDR3 sequence (DNA): TGTACCATCAGTGAGTCTGTTGGGACAGGGGGAAACACCATATATTTT.

This clone was detected ten times or more. The chain has TRBV30 and TRBJ1-2; D uncertain. CDR3 size: 11 residues. Germline V gene sequence: CDR1 GTSNPN, CDR2 SVGIG (reference sequence). V lost 5 bases and J lost 2, with 6 bases in between. CDR3 sequence: CAWGENYGYTF. In nucleotides, the CDR3 is TGTGCCTGGGGAGAAAACTATGGCTACACCTTC.

The V call is TRBV30, the J call TRBJ2-5, with a possible D match to TRBD1 (5 bases). Per germline, CDR1 GTSNPN and CDR2 SVGIG (reference sequence). Trimming stripped 0 bases from V and 2 bases from J, with 10 bases between. The CDR3 is 14 amino acids. The CDR3 region has the DNA TGTGCCTGGAGTGTAGGACACGGTCAAGAGACCCAGTACTTC. Protein product: CAWSVGHGQETQYF.

This clone was counted at least ten times. J is TRBJ2-6 and V is TRBV6-1, with a weak D call TRBD1 (6 bases). CDR3 length equals 15 residues. The germline V gene has CDR1 MNHNS and CDR2 SASEGT. Trimming took 5 bases from V and 4 from J, leaving 12 bases between them. DNA for the CDR3: TGTGCCAGCAGTTGGGGGCGTGGGGGGGCCAACGTCCTGACTTTC. Translation gives CASSWGRGGANVLTF.

In this sample, this clone turned up many times. The sample has other DNA sequences that encode this CDR3 too. The chain links TRBV7-3 to TRBJ1-1; no clear D. Trimming shortened V by 1 base and J by 4 bases, and 7 bases separated the two germline ends. There are 13 residues in the CDR3. The germline CDR1 and CDR2 sequences are SGHTA and FQGTGA. CDR3 bases: TGTGCCAGCAGCTTAAACTTGGGCACTGAAGCTTTCTTT. Translation: CASSLNLGTEAFF.